This TCR beta chain was captured in a study of vaccination effects on CD4 cells after COVID-19. Study information: Before any sequencing was done, the ViraFEST assay used viral peptide pools to expand antigen-specific CD4+ T cells. Overall study findings and caveats: By a late point after vaccination, infection- and vaccine-induced clones had shrunk markedly through clonal contraction.

Clones were read by immunoSEQ multiplex PCR, and TCRdb kept only the in-frame ones, dropping some. This sample yields some 30,000 clones, of which less than 85% are seen a single time; roughly 3.8% belongs to the top ten. As regards this clone: Its specificity is not known.

CDR3 length: 15 residues. Germline loops: CDR1 MNHEY, CDR2 SVGAGI. The V end was cut by 6 bases, the J end by 3 bases, with 18 bases between. Researchers isolated CD4+ T cells once ten to eleven days of culture had elapsed. Vaccine recipients, nucleocapsid antibody negative, had no prior SARS-CoV-2 infection. Half of the medium was exchanged for IL-2 medium on both days 3 and 7. The TCR was taken from a human donor who received a COVID-19 vaccine. Source: CD4+ T cells from PBMCs cultured without peptide, taken before COVID-19 vaccination. The chain couples TRBV6-5 to TRBJ2-7; D perhaps matches TRBD1 (6 bases). The CDR3 DNA follows: TGTGCCAGCAGCCCCATTTTGAAAGGGGGCTACGAGCAGTACTTC. Encoded protein: CASSPILKGGYEQYF.